The rows below give T cell receptor beta chains drawn from one sample of a study of T cell repertoires in cytomegalovirus infection. TCRdb re-analysed the reads in MiXCR, keeping a single row per CDR3 protein. The sample includes around 300,000 distinct CDR3 sequences, more than 9% seen only once; the top ten take roughly 4%. Sequencing used PBMCs. Every receptor here comes from a human donor in good health (CMV status not recorded). Some clones in this sample may be carry-over from other donors' samples. Each CDR3 is given with its conserved first and last residue. A D gene is named only where the DNA matches it firmly. Clone size is shown for a subset of rows, as once, few, many or a class of expanded clone.

j_gene | v_gene | abundance | d_gene | CDR3aa | CDR3nt
TRBJ2-3 | TRBV9 | few | NA | CASSAPGTLKGADTQYF | TGTGCCAGCAGCGCCCCCGGGACCTTGAAGGGTGCAGATACGCAGTATTTT
TRBJ2-3 | TRBV2 | NA | NA | CASSEGGLGLDTQYF | TGTGCCAGCAGTGAAGGCGGTCTCGGGCTCGATACGCAGTATTTT
TRBJ2-1 | TRBV5-5 | many | TRBD2 | CASSSKAGGSYNEQFF | TGTGCCAGCAGCTCGAAAGCGGGAGGGTCCTACAATGAGCAGTTCTTC
TRBJ2-3 | TRBV7-8 | many | NA | CASIPGGLIPDTQYF | TGTGCCAGCATCCCCGGGGGATTAATCCCAGATACGCAGTATTTT
TRBJ1-1 | TRBV7-3 | few | NA | CASSFFQSDTEAFF | TGTGCCAGCAGCTTTTTTCAATCGGACACTGAAGCTTTCTTT
TRBJ2-7 | TRBV10-3 | NA | NA | CAIGSGIHEQYF | TGTGCCATCGGGTCGGGTATCCACGAGCAGTACTTC
TRBJ2-3 | TRBV18 | many | NA | CASSQGGAGTDTQYF | TGTGCCAGCTCACAGGGTGGGGCAGGCACAGATACGCAGTATTTT
TRBJ1-2 | TRBV28 | few | TRBD1 | CASRGGTAYGYTF | TGTGCCAGCAGGGGTGGGACAGCGTATGGCTACACCTTC
TRBJ2-7 | TRBV6-1 | NA | TRBD2 | CASSANPSGSDEQYF | TGTGCCAGCAGTGCAAACCCTAGCGGGAGTGACGAGCAGTACTTC
TRBJ1-2 | TRBV20-1 | many | NA | CSAAVGGYTF | TGCAGTGCCGCAGTGGGCGGCTACACCTTC
TRBJ1-3 | TRBV19 | many | NA | CASRIGGTGNTIYF | TGTGCCAGTAGGATAGGAGGTACTGGAAACACCATATATTTT
TRBJ1-6 | TRBV7-2 | few | TRBD1 | CAVPGTEINSPLHF | TGTGCCGTGCCCGGGACAGAGATTAATTCACCCCTCCACTTT
TRBJ2-2 | TRBV7-2 | many | NA | CASSLREVAGELFF | TGTGCCAGCAGCCTCAGGGAAGTGGCCGGGGAGCTGTTTTTT
TRBJ2-1 | TRBV7-6 | NA | TRBD2 | CASSFPLRPGLAVEQFF | TGTGCCAGCAGCTTTCCCCTCCGGCCGGGACTAGCGGTTGAGCAGTTCTTC
TRBJ1-2 | TRBV7-2 | NA | TRBD1 | CASSQVPGQGGDGYTF | TGTGCCAGCAGCCAAGTCCCGGGACAGGGAGGGGATGGCTACACCTTC
TRBJ1-3 | TRBV20-1 | few | TRBD1 | CSAREGTASGNTIYF | TGCAGTGCTAGAGAGGGGACAGCCTCTGGAAACACCATATATTTT
TRBJ2-7 | TRBV18 | few | NA | CASSPLSGEEQYF | TGTGCCAGCTCACCACTCTCCGGGGAGGAGCAGTACTTC
TRBJ2-7 | TRBV7-2 | many | NA | CASSPLGPYEQYF | TGTGCCAGCAGCCCGTTGGGTCCCTACGAGCAGTACTTC
TRBJ1-1 | TRBV19 | many | NA | CASSINRANTEAFF | TGTGCCAGTAGTATAAACCGGGCGAACACTGAAGCTTTCTTT
TRBJ1-2 | TRBV4-2 | many | TRBD1 | CASSQPQGASGYGYTF | TGTGCCAGCAGCCAACCCCAGGGGGCAAGTGGCTATGGCTACACCTTC
TRBJ2-1 | TRBV5-4 | NA | NA | CASSLVGLDVEFF | TGTGCCAGCAGCTTGGTGGGGCTAGATGTGGAGTTCTTC
TRBJ2-5 | TRBV7-2 | many | NA | CASGSETQYF | TGTGCCAGCGGCTCCGAGACCCAGTACTTC
TRBJ2-1 | TRBV7-9 | many | NA | CASSSSGGAGPNNEQFF | TGTGCCAGCAGCTCTAGTGGCGGGGCAGGGCCAAACAATGAGCAGTTCTTC
TRBJ2-7 | TRBV7-9 | NA | NA | CASSPETVYEQYF | TGTGCCAGCAGCCCCGAGACAGTTTACGAGCAGTACTTC
TRBJ2-1 | TRBV4-3 | many | TRBD2 | CASSQEREGWYNEQFF | TGCGCCAGCAGCCAAGAGAGGGAGGGGTGGTACAATGAGCAGTTCTTC
TRBJ1-1 | TRBV6-5 | few | TRBD1 | CASSEGTALNTEAFF | TGTGCCAGCAGTGAGGGGACAGCCTTGAACACTGAAGCTTTCTTT
TRBJ1-5 | TRBV7-2 | many | NA | CASSLERIGTQPQHF | TGTGCCAGCAGCTTGGAGAGAATAGGTACTCAGCCCCAGCATTTT
TRBJ2-1 | TRBV28 | many | NA | CASTVTATNEQFF | TGTGCCAGCACCGTGACTGCTACCAATGAGCAGTTCTTC
TRBJ1-1 | TRBV5-6 | NA | NA | CASSLVGRLGGSTEAFF | TGTGCCAGCAGCTTGGTGGGCAGGCTTGGAGGTAGCACTGAAGCTTTCTTT
TRBJ2-1 | TRBV15 | NA | NA | CATSTNRDLRYNEQFF | TGTGCCACCAGCACCAACCGGGACTTGCGATACAATGAGCAGTTCTTC
TRBJ2-3 | TRBV10-3 | NA | NA | CAISERGALTDTQYF | TGTGCCATCAGTGAGCGGGGGGCCCTCACAGATACGCAGTATTTT
TRBJ1-1 | TRBV6-1 | many | NA | CASSEGRVTEAFF | TGTGCCAGCAGTGAGGGGCGCGTCACTGAAGCTTTCTTT
TRBJ1-1 | TRBV7-8 | few | NA | CASSLTAAGTEAFF | TGTGCCAGCAGCTTAACGGCGGCGGGCACTGAAGCTTTCTTT
TRBJ2-1 | TRBV12-3/TRBV12-4 | few | NA | CASRRIGARGSIEQFF | TGTGCCAGCAGAAGAATTGGGGCCCGGGGATCTATTGAGCAGTTCTTC
TRBJ2-1 | TRBV4-3 | few | TRBD2 | CASSQGRGGWDEQFF | TGCGCCAGCAGCCAAGGGCGGGGGGGCTGGGATGAGCAGTTCTTC
TRBJ1-1 | TRBV7-2 | many | NA | CASVPGQGTEAFF | TGTGCCAGCGTCCCGGGACAAGGCACTGAAGCTTTCTTT
TRBJ2-5 | TRBV19 | many | NA | CASSDGQVGSQETQYF | TGTGCCAGTAGTGACGGGCAGGTTGGATCCCAAGAGACCCAGTACTTC
TRBJ1-6 | TRBV20-1 | few | NA | CSASGGESEYSPLHF | TGCAGTGCTAGTGGGGGGGAATCGGAGTATTCACCCCTCCACTTT
TRBJ2-7 | TRBV12-3/TRBV12-4 | few | TRBD2 | CASSWASGRGEQYF | TGTGCCAGCAGTTGGGCTAGCGGGAGAGGCGAGCAGTACTTC
TRBJ2-2 | TRBV12-3/TRBV12-4 | NA | TRBD2 | CASRRAGGITGELFF | TGTGCCAGCAGGCGAGCGGGGGGGATCACCGGGGAGCTGTTTTTT
TRBJ2-7 | TRBV20-1 | NA | TRBD2 | CSAEGAGLAVASSYEQYF | TGCAGTGCTGAAGGGGCGGGACTAGCGGTGGCCAGCTCCTACGAGCAGTACTTC
TRBJ2-1 | TRBV4-1 | NA | NA | CASSQERSRAEQFF | TGCGCCAGCAGCCAAGAAAGGAGTAGGGCCGAGCAGTTCTTC
TRBJ2-6 | TRBV20-1 | NA | NA | CSARDRNSGADVLTF | TGCAGTGCTAGAGATCGGAACTCTGGGGCCGACGTCCTGACTTTC
TRBJ2-1 | TRBV7-2 | many | TRBD2 | CASSLMTSSNNEQFF | TGTGCCAGCAGCTTAATGACTAGCAGCAACAATGAGCAGTTCTTC
TRBJ2-1 | TRBV24-1 | many | NA | CATSDRGRGTDEQFF | TGTGCCACCAGTGATCGAGGACGGGGGACGGATGAGCAGTTCTTC
TRBJ2-2 | TRBV7-8 | many | NA | CASSLDGGELFF | TGTGCCAGCAGCTTAGATGGCGGGGAGCTGTTTTTT
TRBJ1-3 | TRBV4-3 | few | NA | CASSRGGHPGNTIYF | TGCGCCAGCAGCCGCGGAGGACATCCTGGAAACACCATATATTTT
TRBJ2-7 | TRBV20-1 | many | NA | CSADAGTRRNEQYF | TGCAGTGCTGACGCAGGGACACGGAGGAACGAGCAGTACTTC
TRBJ2-4 | TRBV7-3 | many | NA | CASSLKGGTDKNIQYF | TGTGCCAGCAGCTTAAAGGGGGGGACCGACAAAAACATTCAGTACTTC
TRBJ1-1 | TRBV7-9 | NA | TRBD1 | CASTRQGPAEAFF | TGTGCCAGCACCCGACAGGGACCCGCTGAAGCTTTCTTT
TRBJ2-7 | TRBV30 | NA | NA | CAWSVGRHNEQYF | TGTGCCTGGAGTGTTGGGAGGCACAACGAGCAGTACTTC
TRBJ1-4 | TRBV7-2 | many | NA | CASSLAGPNEKLFF | TGTGCCAGCAGCTTAGCAGGGCCTAATGAAAAACTGTTTTTT